These 26 T cell receptor beta chains were all obtained from the same sample, sequenced in a study of blood T cell repertoires in COVID-19 (dated by TCRdb to about 2020). Preparation of the library involved the immunoSEQ multiplex PCR assay. TCRdb limited this immuneACCESS table to in-frame rearrangements with V and J called. A share of clones is missing; checked studies link under half to unresolved V genes, and the rest is unexplained. In this sample the table shows approximately 290,000 clones, about 85% of which occur a single time. The ten largest clonotypes hold roughly 0.94% of the sample. The source material was peripheral blood. These TCRs come from a human donor with COVID-19, enrolled during active disease. The donor label of this sample is uncertain.

This sequence joins TRBV19 and TRBJ2-7; D is undetermined. The CDR3 runs to 16 residues. Trimming pared 3 bases from V and 3 bases from J, leaving 18 bases between. Germline V gene data show CDR1 as LNHDA and CDR2 as SQIVND (reference sequence). CDR3 loop: CASSIFLSGRVYEQYF. The CDR3 DNA is TGTGCCAGTAGTATCTTCCTATCAGGCCGAGTCTACGAGCAGTACTTC.

The chain combines TRBV7-3 with TRBJ2-2, with 12 bases fitting TRBD2. The V and J ends lost 5 bases and 1 base, in that order; junction bases with no gene match: 5. This CDR3 region has 17 residues. Germline lookup yields CDR1 SGHTA and CDR2 FQGTGA. CDR3 DNA: TGTGCCAGCAGCCCAATGGGACTAGCGGGGAACACCGGGGAGCTGTTTTTT. Translation: CASSPMGLAGNTGELFF.

The chain recombines TRBV5-4 with TRBJ2-7, with D tentatively TRBD1 (6 bases). V was cut by 4 bases and J by 4 bases, with 15 bases left in between. The CDR3 extends over 14 amino acids. CDR1 and CDR2 from the germline V gene are SGHNT and YYREEE (reference sequence). CDR3 DNA: TGTGCCAGCAGCCGCAGACAGGCTCGTTACGAGCAGTACTTC. Translation: CASSRRQARYEQYF.

The chain has TRBV30 and TRBJ1-1; 10 nucleotides line up with TRBD1. J gave up 3 bases and V 3 bases, and 10 bases lay outside the gene matches. Germline CDR1 reads GTSNPN; CDR2 reads SVGIG (reference sequence). This CDR3 is 16 amino acids long. CDR3 sequence reads: CAWRGQGMSGDTEAFF. CDR3 coding DNA: TGTGCCTGGAGGGGACAGGGGATGTCTGGAGACACTGAAGCTTTCTTT. Supplemented by reference TRBV30 and TRBJ1-1, the full variable domain reads SQTIHQWPATLVQPVGSPLSLECTVEGTSNPNLYWYRQAAGRGLQLLFYSVGIGQISSEVPQNLSASRPQDRQFILSSKKLLLSDSGFYLCAWRGQGMSGDTEAFFGQGTRLTVV.

The chain combines TRBV7-9 with TRBJ1-2; 7 nucleotides line up with TRBD1. Germline values: CDR1 SEHNR, CDR2 FQNEAQ (reference sequence). The length of the CDR3 is 15 residues. After removal of 7 bases from V and 4 bases from J, the junction contained 12 bases not matched to a gene. The CDR3 here is CASTEAGTAFYGYTF. CDR3 nucleotides: TGTGCCAGCACCGAAGCTGGGACAGCGTTCTATGGCTACACCTTC.

The chain uses TRBV6-5 and TRBJ2-1; 12 bases map to TRBD2. V gave up 4 bases and J gave up 9 bases; unmatched junction bases: 10. This CDR3 is 16 amino acids long. Germline V gene data show CDR1 as MNHEY and CDR2 as SVGAGI. This CDR3 is CASSSDLAGGRGEQFF. CDR3 coding DNA: TGTGCCAGCAGTTCCGACCTAGCGGGAGGGCGAGGTGAGCAGTTCTTC.

This chain connects TRBV19 to TRBJ2-7, with TRBD2 matching over 10 bases. The CDR3 is made up of 15 amino acids. Germline CDR1 and CDR2: LNHDA and SQIVND (reference sequence). V shed 0 bases and J 4 bases; nucleotides not matched to a gene: 3. As DNA, the CDR3 is TGTGCCAGTAGTATAGATGGACTAGCGGATTACGAGCAGTACTTC. It yields the protein CASSIDGLADYEQYF. The full variable domain, rest sourced from reference TRBV19 and TRBJ2-7, is DGGITQSPKYLFRKEGQNVTLSCEQNLNHDAMYWYRQDPGQGLRLIYYSQIVNDFQKGDIAEGYSVSREKKESFPLTVTSAQKNPTAFYLCASSIDGLADYEQYFGPGTRLTVT.

This clone appeared a single time. The chain has TRBV6-6 and TRBJ2-7; maybe TRBD2 (5 bases). The length of the CDR3 is 16 residues. CDR1 is MNHNY and CDR2 is SVGAGI in the germline V gene (reference sequence). The V end was cut by 5 bases, the J end by 1 base, with 18 bases between. The CDR3 loop reads CASSPLDSRVSYEQYF. Here the CDR3 DNA reads TGTGCCAGCAGTCCCCTCGATTCGAGGGTATCCTACGAGCAGTACTTC.

The chain combines TRBV9 with TRBJ2-3, with D unresolved. Germline CDR1 and CDR2: SGDLS and YYNGEE. Trimming took off 4 bases at V and 0 bases at J, with 12 bases between the two ends. This CDR3 spans 15 amino acids. CDR3 in amino acids: CASSISGPSTDTQYF. For the CDR3, the DNA is TGTGCCAGCAGCATTTCGGGTCCTAGCACAGATACGCAGTATTTT.

The chain is built from TRBV30 and TRBJ1-2; 8 bases map to TRBD1. Unmatched junction bases numbered 10, after V lost 2 bases and J lost 5 bases. CDR3 length: 15 amino acids. Germline values: CDR1 GTSNPN, CDR2 SVGIG (reference sequence). CDR3 sequence reads: CAWSNTGTGLYGYTF. The CDR3 DNA follows: TGTGCCTGGAGTAATACCGGGACAGGACTATATGGCTACACCTTC.

This chain links TRBV30 with TRBJ1-1; TRBD1 matches at 7 bases. CDR1 is GTSNPN and CDR2 is SVGIG in the germline V gene (reference sequence). The CDR3 is 16 amino acids. The V gene end was trimmed by 2 bases and the J gene end by 2 bases; junction bases not matched to a gene: 11. CDR3 residues: CAWSRRQGGGNTEAFF. The CDR3 DNA sequence: TGTGCCTGGAGTCGACGACAGGGAGGAGGAAACACTGAAGCTTTCTTT.

V and J are TRBV5-1 and TRBJ1-1, with D hard to call. Trimming shortened V by 3 bases and J by 1 base, and 10 bases separated the two germline ends. From germline, CDR1 is SGHRS and CDR2 YFSETQ. The CDR3 totals 14 residues. CDR3 residues: CASSSGNSNTEAFF. The CDR3 DNA is TGCGCCAGCAGCTCCGGGAACTCGAACACTGAAGCTTTCTTT.

The V and J genes are TRBV27 and TRBJ1-2; TRBD1 matches 10 bases. The CDR3 runs to 14 residues. The trim removed 4 bases at V and 8 bases at J, leaving 7 bases unmatched. CDR1 is MNHEY, CDR2 SMNVEV, per germline (reference sequence). In DNA form, the CDR3 reads TGTGCCAGCAGTTCGACAGGGGGCGTGAGGGGCTACACCTTC. Its protein is CASSSTGGVRGYTF.

This chain uses TRBV11-2 with TRBJ2-2; D is perhaps TRBD1 (7 bases). The CDR3 totals 15 residues. The V end lost 2 bases, the J end lost 5 bases, and 12 bases lay between the germline ends. CDR1 and CDR2 from the germline V gene are SGHAT and FQNNGV. CDR3 protein: CASSLNPGGTGELFF. CDR3 nucleotide sequence: TGTGCCAGCAGCTTAAATCCAGGGGGGACCGGGGAGCTGTTTTTT.

This chain joins TRBV9 and TRBJ2-7; 7 nucleotides match TRBD1. CDR3 length: 16 amino acids. Germline V CDR1 and CDR2: SGDLS, YYNGEE. V dropped 2 bases and J dropped 0; count of bases not matched to a gene: 8. CDR3 nucleotides: TGTGCCAGCAGCGTCGGCCGGGACAGAGTCTCCTACGAGCAGTACTTC. This translates into CASSVGRDRVSYEQYF.

The chain carries TRBV5-6 and TRBJ2-1; 7 bases align to TRBD2. The V and J ends lost 2 bases and 7 bases, in that order; junction bases with no gene match: 6. The CDR3 runs to 14 residues. Germline V lookup: CDR1 SGHDT, CDR2 YYEEEE. CDR3 protein: CASSFPGRLNEQFF. The CDR3 DNA sequence: TGTGCCAGCAGCTTTCCCGGGAGGTTGAATGAGCAGTTCTTC.

The chain recombines TRBV7-2 with TRBJ2-7, with 9 bases fitting TRBD1. The trim removed 2 bases at V and 4 bases at J, leaving 9 bases unmatched. Germline CDR1 and CDR2: SGHTA and FQGNSA. There are 16 residues in the CDR3. CDR3: CASSLLGGTGPYEQYF. The DNA of the CDR3 is TGTGCCAGCAGCTTACTCGGGGGGACAGGGCCTTACGAGCAGTACTTC.

As concerns this clone: This same CDR3 is encoded by further DNA sequences in the sample. The rearrangement links TRBV28 to TRBJ1-4; 8 bases align to TRBD1. V lost 6 bases, J lost 2 bases, and 2 bases stayed unmatched. The CDR3 has 14 amino acids. The germline V gene encodes CDR1 MDHEN and CDR2 SYDVKM. The CDR3 DNA reads as TGTGCCAGCAGCCCAGGGGGCACTAATGAAAAACTGTTTTTT. Protein: CASSPGGTNEKLFF. The whole variable domain, remainder taken from reference TRBV28 and TRBJ1-4, is DVKVTQSSRYLVKRTGEKVFLECVQDMDHENMFWYRQDPGLGLRLIYFSYDVKMKEKGDIPEGYSVSREKKERFSLILESASTNQTSMYLCASSPGGTNEKLFFGSGTQLSVL.

V gene TRBV18 combines with J gene TRBJ1-2, with 7 positions matching TRBD1. Losses at the gene ends were 3 bases for V and 2 bases for J; bases not matched to a gene: 6. Germline CDR1 KGHSH, CDR2 LQKENI. CDR3 length: 15 residues. CDR3 in amino acids: CASSPRAGGNYGYTF. The CDR3 DNA reads as TGTGCCAGCTCACCTCGTGCAGGGGGGAACTATGGCTACACCTTC.

The V gene is TRBV28, the J gene TRBJ1-4; TRBD1 aligns across 7 bases. With 4 bases clipped from V and 4 bases from J, the junction kept 6 bases outside the gene matches. Germline V gene data show CDR1 as MDHEN and CDR2 as SYDVKM. This CDR3 has 15 amino acids. The CDR3 nucleotides read TGTGCCAGCAGTTCCACGACAGGGTATAATGAAAAACTGTTTTTT. Encoded protein: CASSSTTGYNEKLFF.

The J gene is TRBJ2-3, the V gene TRBV6-1, with D possibly matching TRBD1 (6 bases). Trimming took 2 bases from V and 9 from J, leaving 12 bases between them. In germline, CDR1 is MNHNS, CDR2 SASEGT. There are 13 residues in the CDR3. DNA of the CDR3: TGTGCCAGCAGTGAAATTTGGGACACGACGCAGTATTTT. This translates into CASSEIWDTTQYF.

The chain combines TRBV28 with TRBJ1-1, with TRBD1 matching over 8 bases. The CDR3 is made up of 12 amino acids. Trimming at V came to 3 bases and at J to 11 bases, leaving 5 bases not matched to a gene. The germline V gene encodes CDR1 MDHEN and CDR2 SYDVKM. CDR3 in amino acids: CASSLSQGAAFF. The CDR3 DNA reads as TGTGCCAGCAGTTTGTCCCAGGGGGCGGCTTTCTTT.

V gene TRBV4-1 combines with J gene TRBJ1-5; 7 nucleotides line up with TRBD1. J lost 0 bases, V lost 2 bases, and 1 base had no gene match. This CDR3 contains 15 residues. Germline V gene sequence: CDR1 MGHRA, CDR2 YSYEKL. The CDR3 DNA sequence: TGCGCCAGCAGCCAAACAGGGGATAGCAATCAGCCCCAGCATTTT. Amino acid sequence: CASSQTGDSNQPQHF.

The chain carries TRBV5-1 and TRBJ1-1; D is ambiguous. CDR3 length: 16 residues. Germline CDR1 SGHRS, CDR2 YFSETQ. Trimming pared 3 bases from V and 6 bases from J, leaving 21 bases between. The CDR3 region is CASSSLTTLRISEAFF. Written as DNA, the CDR3 is TGCGCCAGCAGCTCACTTACGACACTGAGAATTTCTGAAGCTTTCTTT.

The V and J genes are TRBV7-9 and TRBJ1-5, with D uncertain. V dropped 2 bases and J dropped 5 bases, with 7 bases sitting between them. The CDR3 spans 13 residues. CDR1 is SEHNR, CDR2 FQNEAQ, per germline (reference sequence). In nucleotides, the CDR3 is TGTGCCAGCAGCTTACAGGACTATCAGCCCCAGCATTTT. Its translation is CASSLQDYQPQHF. Full variable domain (rest looked up from reference TRBV7-9 and TRBJ1-5): DTGVSQNPRHKITKRGQNVTFRCDPISEHNRLYWYRQTLGQGPEFLTYFQNEAQLEKSRLLSDRFSAERPKGSFSTLEIQRTEQGDSAMYLCASSLQDYQPQHFGDGTRLSIL.

The chain links TRBV21-1 to TRBJ2-5; TRBD2 is the table's D call, not checked against the DNA. TRBV21-1 is given as a pseudogene. The CDR3 loop spans 16 amino acids. The CDR3: CASSSPGPSGQETQYF. The CDR3 DNA reads as TGTGCCAGCAGCTCCCCAGGGCCTAGCGGCCAAGAGACCCAGTACTTC.